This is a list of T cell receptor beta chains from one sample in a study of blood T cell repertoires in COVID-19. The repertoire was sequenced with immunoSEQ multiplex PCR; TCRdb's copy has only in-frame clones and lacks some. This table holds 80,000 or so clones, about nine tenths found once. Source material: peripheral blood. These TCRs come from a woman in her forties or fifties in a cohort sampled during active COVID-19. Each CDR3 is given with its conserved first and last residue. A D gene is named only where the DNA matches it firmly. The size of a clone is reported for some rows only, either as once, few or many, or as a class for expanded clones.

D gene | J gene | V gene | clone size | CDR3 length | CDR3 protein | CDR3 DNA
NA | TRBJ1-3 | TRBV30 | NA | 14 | CAWSVPGLGNTIYF | TGTGCCTGGAGTGTACCAGGGTTGGGAAACACCATATATTTT
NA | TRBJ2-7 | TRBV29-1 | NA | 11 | CSVSGRYEQYF | TGCAGCGTATCGGGGAGGTACGAGCAGTACTTC
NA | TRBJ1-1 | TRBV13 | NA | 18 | CASSALRQAIQQSTEAFF | TGTGCCAGCAGCGCATTAAGACAGGCTATACAACAGTCTACTGAAGCTTTCTTT
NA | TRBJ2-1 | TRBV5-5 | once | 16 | CASSLRYSDLDNEQFF | TGTGCCAGCAGCTTGAGGTATAGCGATCTCGACAATGAGCAGTTCTTC
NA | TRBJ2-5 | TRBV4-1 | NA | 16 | CASSQDESAGQETQYF | TGCGCCAGCAGCCAAGATGAGTCGGCAGGCCAAGAGACCCAGTACTTC
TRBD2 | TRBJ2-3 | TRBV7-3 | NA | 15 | CASSRLAGLTDTQYF | TGTGCCAGCAGCAGACTAGCGGGATTAACAGATACGCAGTATTTT
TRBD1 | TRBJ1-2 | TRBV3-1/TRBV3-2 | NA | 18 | CASSQGLPGQGRTYGYTF | TGTGCCAGCAGCCAGGGGTTACCGGGACAGGGACGTACTTATGGCTACACCTTC
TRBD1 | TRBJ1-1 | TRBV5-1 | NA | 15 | CASSSETGTNTEAFF | TGCGCCAGCAGCTCCGAGACAGGGACGAACACTGAAGCTTTCTTT
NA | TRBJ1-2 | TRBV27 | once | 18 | CASSFSRVPFRANYGYTF | TGTGCCAGCAGTTTCTCCCGGGTCCCATTCAGAGCTAACTATGGCTACACCTTC
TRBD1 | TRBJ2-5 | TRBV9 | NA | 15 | CASSGRDRAQETQYF | TGTGCCAGCAGCGGCCGGGACAGGGCACAAGAGACCCAGTACTTC
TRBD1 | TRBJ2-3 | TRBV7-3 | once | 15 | CASSMTGAGTDTQYF | TGTGCCAGCAGCATGACAGGGGCCGGCACAGATACGCAGTATTTT
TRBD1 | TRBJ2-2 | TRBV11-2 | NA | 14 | CASSVQGAIGELFF | TGTGCCAGCAGCGTCCAGGGGGCCATCGGGGAGCTGTTTTTT
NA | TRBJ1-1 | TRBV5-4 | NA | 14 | CASSPQTRNTEAFF | TGTGCCAGCAGCCCCCAAACAAGAAACACTGAAGCTTTCTTT
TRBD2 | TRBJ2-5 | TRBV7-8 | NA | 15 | CASSLGTRWEETQYF | TGTGCCAGCAGCTTAGGGACTAGATGGGAAGAGACCCAGTACTTC
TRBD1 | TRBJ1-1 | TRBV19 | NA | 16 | CASSTNRGLANTEAFF | TGTGCCAGTAGTACAAACAGGGGGCTAGCGAACACTGAAGCTTTCTTT
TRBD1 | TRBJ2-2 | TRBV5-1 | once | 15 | CASSLRQGKTGELFF | TGCGCCAGCAGCTTGCGACAGGGGAAAACCGGGGAGCTGTTTTTT
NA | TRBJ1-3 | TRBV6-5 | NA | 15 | CASSPTGLGGNTIYF | TGTGCCAGCAGCCCAACAGGGCTAGGTGGAAACACCATATATTTT
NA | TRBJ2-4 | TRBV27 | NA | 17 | CASRMSGGPLAKNIQYF | TGTGCCAGCAGGATGTCGGGCGGGCCGCTAGCCAAAAACATTCAGTACTTC
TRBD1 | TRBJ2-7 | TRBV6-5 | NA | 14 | CASSLQGKGYEQYF | TGTGCCAGCAGCTTACAGGGGAAAGGCTACGAGCAGTACTTC
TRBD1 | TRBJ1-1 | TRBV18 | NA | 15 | CASSPRRGPNTEAFF | TGTGCCAGCTCACCACGAAGGGGGCCGAACACTGAAGCTTTCTTT
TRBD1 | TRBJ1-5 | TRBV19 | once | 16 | CASSPGQGVGNQPQHF | TGTGCCAGTAGTCCCGGACAGGGGGTGGGTAATCAGCCCCAGCATTTT
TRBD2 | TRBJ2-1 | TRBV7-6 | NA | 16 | CASSLTAGSNYNEQFF | TGTGCCAGCAGCCTGACAGCGGGGAGTAACTACAATGAGCAGTTCTTC
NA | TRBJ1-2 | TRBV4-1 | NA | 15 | CASSQGERPNYGYTF | TGCGCCAGCAGCCAAGGGGAGAGACCTAACTATGGCTACACCTTC
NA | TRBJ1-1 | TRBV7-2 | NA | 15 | CASSLWGQGSSEAFF | TGTGCCAGCAGCTTATGGGGTCAGGGGAGCTCTGAAGCTTTCTTT
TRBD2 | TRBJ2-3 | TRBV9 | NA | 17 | CASSVAQGLDITDTQYF | TGTGCCAGCAGCGTAGCCCAGGGACTAGATATTACAGATACGCAGTATTTT
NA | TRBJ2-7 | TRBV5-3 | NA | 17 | CARSSGVQGRRTYEQYF | TGTGCCAGAAGCTCGGGGGTCCAGGGTCGTAGAACCTACGAGCAGTACTTC
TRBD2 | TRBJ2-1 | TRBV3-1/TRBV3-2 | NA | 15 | CASSQTSGANNEQFF | TGTGCCAGCAGCCAAACTAGCGGAGCAAACAATGAGCAGTTCTTC
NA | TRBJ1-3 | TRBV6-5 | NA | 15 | CASSLVLGGGNTIYF | TGTGCCAGCAGCCTGGTATTAGGAGGTGGAAACACCATATATTTT
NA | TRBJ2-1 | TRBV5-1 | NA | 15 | CASSLDGAEYNEQFF | TGCGCCAGCAGCTTGGATGGAGCGGAGTACAATGAGCAGTTCTTC
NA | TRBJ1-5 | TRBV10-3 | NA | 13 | CAIAGTMDQPQHF | TGTGCCATCGCTGGGACAATGGATCAGCCCCAGCATTTT
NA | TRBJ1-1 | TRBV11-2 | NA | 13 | CASSLTGYTEAFF | TGTGCCAGCAGCCTGACCGGGTACACTGAAGCTTTCTTT
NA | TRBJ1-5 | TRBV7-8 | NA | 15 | CASTHGGQSNQPQHF | TGTGCCAGCACCCACGGAGGACAGAGCAATCAGCCCCAGCATTTT
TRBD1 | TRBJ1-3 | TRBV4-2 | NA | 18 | CASSQGYGTGPSGNTIYF | TGTGCCAGCAGCCAAGGGTACGGGACAGGGCCTTCTGGAAACACCATATATTTT
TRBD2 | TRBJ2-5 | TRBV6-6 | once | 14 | CASSSPRGGETQYF | TGTGCCAGCAGTTCCCCCCGCGGGGGAGAGACCCAGTACTTC
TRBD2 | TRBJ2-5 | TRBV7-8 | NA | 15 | CASSSLGTTQETQYF | TGTGCCAGCAGCTCCCTGGGGACTACACAAGAGACCCAGTACTTC
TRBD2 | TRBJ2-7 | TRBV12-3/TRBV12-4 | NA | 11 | CASGLGYEQYF | TGTGCCAGCGGACTAGGCTACGAGCAGTACTTC
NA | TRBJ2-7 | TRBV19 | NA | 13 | CASSNLQGYEQYF | TGTGCCAGTAGCAATCTCCAGGGGTACGAGCAGTACTTC
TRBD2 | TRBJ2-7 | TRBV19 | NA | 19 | CASSIAYGLAGADSYEQYF | TGTGCCAGTAGTATAGCCTACGGACTAGCGGGAGCTGACTCCTACGAGCAGTACTTC
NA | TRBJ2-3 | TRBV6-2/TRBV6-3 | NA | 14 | CASSYPYGKDSTIF | TGTGCCAGCAGTTACCCATATGGGAAGGACTCCACAATATTT
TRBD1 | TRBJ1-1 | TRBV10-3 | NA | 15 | CAISTQGVTLSGAFF | TGTGCCATCAGTACACAGGGGGTGACTCTTAGCGGAGCTTTCTTT
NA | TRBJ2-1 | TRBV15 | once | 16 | CATSRDRQGLYNEQFF | TGTGCCACCAGCAGAGATCGTCAGGGCCTCTACAATGAGCAGTTCTTC
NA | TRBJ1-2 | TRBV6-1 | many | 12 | CASSDESRGYTF | TGTGCCAGCAGTGACGAGTCGCGGGGCTACACCTTC
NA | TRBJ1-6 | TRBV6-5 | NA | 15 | CASRGSGLNNSPLHF | TGTGCCAGCAGGGGGTCGGGACTGAATAATTCACCCCTCCACTTT
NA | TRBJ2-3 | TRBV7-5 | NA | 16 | CARSLFGGGSTDTQYF | NA
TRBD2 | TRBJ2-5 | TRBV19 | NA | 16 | CASSIRGLAGRETQYF | TGTGCCAGTAGTATAAGGGGACTAGCGGGGAGAGAGACCCAGTACTTC
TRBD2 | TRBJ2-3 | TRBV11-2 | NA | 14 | CASSPAGVADTQYF | TGTGCCAGCAGTCCCGCGGGGGTGGCAGATACGCAGTATTTT
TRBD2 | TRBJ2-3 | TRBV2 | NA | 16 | CASLLEAGARTDTQYF | TGTGCCAGCCTCCTGGAAGCGGGAGCGAGGACAGATACGCAGTATTTT
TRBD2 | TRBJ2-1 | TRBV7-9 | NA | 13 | CASSLVREGEQFF | TGTGCCAGCAGCTTAGTCCGGGAGGGTGAGCAGTTCTTC
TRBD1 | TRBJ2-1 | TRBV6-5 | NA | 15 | CASRGTGGNYNEQFF | TGTGCCAGCAGAGGTACAGGGGGTAACTACAATGAGCAGTTCTTC
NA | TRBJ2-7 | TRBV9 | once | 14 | CASSVGGYPNEQYF | TGTGCCAGCAGCGTAGGAGGGTACCCAAACGAGCAGTACTTC
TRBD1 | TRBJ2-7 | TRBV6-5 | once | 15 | CASSPRTGVSHEQYF | TGTGCCAGCAGTCCCAGGACAGGGGTTTCCCACGAGCAGTACTTC
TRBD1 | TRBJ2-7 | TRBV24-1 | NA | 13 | CATGPGQSYEQYF | TGTGCCACTGGACCGGGACAGTCCTACGAGCAGTACTTC